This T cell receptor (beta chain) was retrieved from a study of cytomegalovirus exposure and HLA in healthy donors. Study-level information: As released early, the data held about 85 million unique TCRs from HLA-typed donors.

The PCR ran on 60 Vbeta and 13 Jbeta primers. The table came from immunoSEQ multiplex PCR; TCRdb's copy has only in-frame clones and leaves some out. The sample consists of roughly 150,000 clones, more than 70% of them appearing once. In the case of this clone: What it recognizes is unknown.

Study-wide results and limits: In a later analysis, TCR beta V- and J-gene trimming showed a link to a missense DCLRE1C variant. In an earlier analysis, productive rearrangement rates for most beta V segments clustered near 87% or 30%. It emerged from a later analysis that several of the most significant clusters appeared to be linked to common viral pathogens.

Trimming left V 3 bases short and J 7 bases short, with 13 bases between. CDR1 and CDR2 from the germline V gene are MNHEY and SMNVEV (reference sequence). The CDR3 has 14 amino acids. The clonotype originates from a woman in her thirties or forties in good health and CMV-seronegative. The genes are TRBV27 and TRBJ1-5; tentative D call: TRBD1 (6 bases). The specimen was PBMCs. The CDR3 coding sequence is TGTGCCAGCAGTTTCTCGACAGGCTTCCAGCCCCAGCATTTT. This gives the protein CASSFSTGFQPQHF.